This is a list of T cell receptor beta chains from one sample in a study of T cells in localized non-small cell lung cancer. The assay was immunoSEQ multiplex PCR, and TCRdb's table has in-frame clones only and misses some. The sample comprises about 1,800 clones, roughly 28% of which are singletons, and about 14% rests with the top ten. Sample: lung tumor tissue, taken before any cancer treatment. These receptors were taken from a woman aged 35 to 75 with stage I lung adenocarcinoma. CDR3s include the opening cysteine and the closing phenylalanine or tryptophan. A D gene is named only where the DNA matches it firmly. Size tells how often a clone was seen (once, few, many) or the class of an expanded clone, and some rows leave it out.

cdr3_aa,cdr3_nt,clone_size,v_call,j_call,d_call
CASSETTATNEKLFF,TGCGCCAGCAGTGAAACGACCGCAACTAATGAAAAACTGTTTTTT,few,TRBV10-2,TRBJ1-4,-
CASSYGRMPTYEQYF,TGTGCCAGCAGTTACGGACGGATGCCTACCTACGAGCAGTACTTC,medium-sized,TRBV6-8,TRBJ2-7,-
CASSPQGGDNYGYTF,TGTGCCAGCAGTCCACAGGGGGGGGACAACTATGGCTACACCTTC,few,TRBV6-8,TRBJ1-2,TRBD1
CSAPDRDSNTIYF,TGCAGCGCCCCGGACAGGGATTCAAACACCATATATTTT,-,TRBV29-1,TRBJ1-3,TRBD1
CASTGGASYNSPLHF,TGTGCCAGTACAGGGGGCGCCTCCTATAATTCACCCCTCCACTTT,-,TRBV19,TRBJ1-6,TRBD1
CASSLEAANTGELFF,TGTGCCAGCAGCTTAGAGGCAGCGAACACCGGGGAGCTGTTTTTT,-,TRBV7-6,TRBJ2-2,-
CASSEDQVANQPQHF,TGTGCCAGCAGTGAAGACCAGGTCGCTAATCAGCCCCAGCATTTT,-,TRBV9,TRBJ1-5,-
CASSIGDNTEAFF,TGTGCCAGTAGTATCGGGGATAACACTGAAGCTTTCTTT,few,TRBV19,TRBJ1-1,-
CASSLSGSGNTIYF,TGTGCCAGCAGCTTATCCGGATCTGGAAACACCATATATTTT,-,TRBV11-3,TRBJ1-3,-
CSVGTGLNQPQHF,TGCAGCGTCGGGACAGGGTTGAATCAGCCCCAGCATTTT,few,TRBV29-1,TRBJ1-5,TRBD1
CASSPRTGTGELFF,TGTGCCAGCAGCCCCAGGACAGGGACCGGGGAGCTGTTTTTT,-,TRBV14,TRBJ2-2,TRBD1
CASSAVGGGSPSPDYGYTF,TGTGCCAGCAGCGCCGTGGGAGGGGGTAGTCCCTCACCTGACTATGGCTACACCTTC,large,TRBV11-3,TRBJ1-2,-
CASSLEGAGGRETQYF,TGCGCCAGCAGCTTGGAAGGAGCAGGGGGCAGGGAGACCCAGTACTTC,-,TRBV5-1,TRBJ2-5,TRBD1
CATSRAGTGALEAFF,TGTGCCACCAGCAGAGCCGGGACAGGGGCTCTTGAAGCTTTCTTT,-,TRBV15,TRBJ1-1,TRBD1
CASSLLSGAGYEQYF,TGTGCCAGCAGCTTACTTAGCGGGGCCGGCTACGAGCAGTACTTC,few,TRBV6-8,TRBJ2-7,TRBD2
CASTTMAGDGAYEQYF,TGTGCCAGCACTACTATGGCGGGAGACGGGGCCTACGAGCAGTACTTC,few,TRBV28,TRBJ2-7,TRBD2
CSVGGGMNTEAFF,TGCAGCGTTGGTGGAGGTATGAACACTGAAGCTTTCTTT,-,TRBV29-1,TRBJ1-1,-